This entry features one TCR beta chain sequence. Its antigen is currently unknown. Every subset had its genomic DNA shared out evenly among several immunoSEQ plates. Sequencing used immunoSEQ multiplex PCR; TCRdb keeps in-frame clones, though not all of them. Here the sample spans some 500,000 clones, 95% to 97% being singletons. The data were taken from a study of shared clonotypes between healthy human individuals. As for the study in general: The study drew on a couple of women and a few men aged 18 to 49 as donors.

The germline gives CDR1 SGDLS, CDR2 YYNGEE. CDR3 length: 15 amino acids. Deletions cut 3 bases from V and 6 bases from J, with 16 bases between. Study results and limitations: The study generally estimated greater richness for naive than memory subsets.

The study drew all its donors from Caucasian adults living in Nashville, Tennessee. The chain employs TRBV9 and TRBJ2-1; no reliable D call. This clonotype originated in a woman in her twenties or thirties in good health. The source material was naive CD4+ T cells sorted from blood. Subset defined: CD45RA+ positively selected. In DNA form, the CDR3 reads TGTGCCAGCAGCGCCCAGGTGGGTAGCCCCAATGAGCAGTTCTTC. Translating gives CASSAQVGSPNEQFF.